This is a list of T cell receptor beta chains from one sample in a study of blood T cell repertoires in COVID-19. Sequenced by immunoSEQ multiplex PCR; TCRdb stores in-frame clones only, minus some. The sample yields roughly 73,000 clones, about nine tenths seen once. The specimen sequenced was peripheral blood. The receptors shown here come from a woman of 80 years or more with active or convalescent COVID-19. CDR3s include the opening cysteine and the closing phenylalanine or tryptophan. The D gene is left open where the match is weak. Clone size is shown for a subset of rows, as once, few, many or a class of expanded clone.

len: 15
v_gene: TRBV19
j_gene: TRBJ1-3
abundance: NA
d_gene: TRBD1
CDR3nt: TGTGCCAGTACCCCGACAGGGACCTCTGGAAACACCATATATTTT
CDR3aa: CASTPTGTSGNTIYF

len: 14
v_gene: TRBV28
j_gene: TRBJ2-1
abundance: NA
d_gene: TRBD2
CDR3nt: TGTGCCAGCAGTTTAGCGGGGGGGACCAATGAGCAGTTCTTC
CDR3aa: CASSLAGGTNEQFF

len: 11
v_gene: TRBV6-5
j_gene: TRBJ2-7
abundance: NA
d_gene: NA
CDR3nt: TGTGCCAGCACCCTATACTACGAGCAGTACTTC
CDR3aa: CASTLYYEQYF

len: 13
v_gene: TRBV12-3/TRBV12-4
j_gene: TRBJ1-1
abundance: NA
d_gene: NA
CDR3nt: TGTGCCAGCAGTTTTCAGGGATCCACTGAAGCTTTCTTT
CDR3aa: CASSFQGSTEAFF

len: 18
v_gene: TRBV15
j_gene: TRBJ1-1
abundance: NA
d_gene: NA
CDR3nt: TGTGCCACCAGCAGAGATAGCCCAGTTGCCTACACTAACACTGAAGCTTTCTTT
CDR3aa: CATSRDSPVAYTNTEAFF

len: 14
v_gene: TRBV6-4
j_gene: TRBJ1-1
abundance: NA
d_gene: NA
CDR3nt: TGTGCCAGCAGTGAGACAGGAAGGGGCACTGAAGCTTTCTTT
CDR3aa: CASSETGRGTEAFF

len: 14
v_gene: TRBV7-8
j_gene: TRBJ1-2
abundance: NA
d_gene: NA
CDR3nt: TGTGCCAGCAGCTTACTTCGAGGGCAGTATGGCTACACCTTC
CDR3aa: CASSLLRGQYGYTF

len: 15
v_gene: TRBV2
j_gene: TRBJ2-2
abundance: NA
d_gene: NA
CDR3nt: TGTGCCAGCAGTGATTCGTACAGATCGAGCGGGGAGCTGTTTTTT
CDR3aa: CASSDSYRSSGELFF

len: 15
v_gene: TRBV9
j_gene: TRBJ1-6
abundance: NA
d_gene: NA
CDR3nt: TGTGCCAGCAGCACATCCGGGACGGGGGATTCACCCCTCCACTTT
CDR3aa: CASSTSGTGDSPLHF

len: 15
v_gene: TRBV5-4
j_gene: TRBJ1-6
abundance: NA
d_gene: TRBD1
CDR3nt: TGTGCCAGCAGCATGAACAGGGGAGCGGATTCACCCCTCCACTTT
CDR3aa: CASSMNRGADSPLHF

len: 16
v_gene: TRBV21-1
j_gene: TRBJ1-1
abundance: NA
d_gene: NA
CDR3nt: TGTGCCAGCAGCAATTGGGACATGGGGGCGAACACTGAAGCTTTCTTT
CDR3aa: CASSNWDMGANTEAFF

len: 14
v_gene: TRBV6-5
j_gene: TRBJ1-2
abundance: NA
d_gene: TRBD1
CDR3nt: TGTGCCAGCAGTTACTCGACAGGGAGGTATGGCTACACCTTC
CDR3aa: CASSYSTGRYGYTF

len: 14
v_gene: TRBV7-2
j_gene: TRBJ2-1
abundance: NA
d_gene: TRBD1
CDR3nt: TGTGCCAGCAAAACAGGGGTTTCCTACAATGAGCAGTTCTTC
CDR3aa: CASKTGVSYNEQFF

len: 15
v_gene: TRBV5-1
j_gene: TRBJ1-4
abundance: NA
d_gene: NA
CDR3nt: TGCGCCAGCAGCTTGGACGACCCTGACAGGGAAAAACTGTTTTTT
CDR3aa: CASSLDDPDREKLFF

len: 14
v_gene: TRBV7-8
j_gene: TRBJ1-3
abundance: NA
d_gene: NA
CDR3nt: TGTGCCAGCAGCCTCGGGACAACAAGAAACACCATATATTTT
CDR3aa: CASSLGTTRNTIYF

len: 16
v_gene: TRBV4-1
j_gene: TRBJ1-2
abundance: NA
d_gene: NA
CDR3nt: TGCGCCAGCAGCCAAAATTGGGGGGGGCCTGGCTATGGCTACACCTTC
CDR3aa: CASSQNWGGPGYGYTF

len: 12
v_gene: TRBV7-9
j_gene: TRBJ2-2
abundance: NA
d_gene: NA
CDR3nt: TGTGCCAGCAACCAGGACACCGGGGAGCTGTTTTTT
CDR3aa: CASNQDTGELFF

len: 17
v_gene: TRBV28
j_gene: TRBJ1-3
abundance: once
d_gene: NA
CDR3nt: TGTGCCAGCGGAAGGACAAGCTATATAATCTCTGGAAACACCATATATTTT
CDR3aa: CASGRTSYIISGNTIYF

len: 15
v_gene: TRBV2
j_gene: TRBJ1-2
abundance: NA
d_gene: NA
CDR3nt: TGTGCCAGCACACTGAGGGGCGGGGAGTTTTATGGCTACACCTTC
CDR3aa: CASTLRGGEFYGYTF

len: 15
v_gene: TRBV28
j_gene: TRBJ1-2
abundance: NA
d_gene: TRBD1
CDR3nt: TGTGCCACCACTTTAGGGACAGGGGTTAACTATGGCTACACCTTC
CDR3aa: CATTLGTGVNYGYTF

len: 14
v_gene: TRBV9
j_gene: TRBJ1-3
abundance: NA
d_gene: NA
CDR3nt: TGTGCCAGCAGCGTAGGTGTCGTGGGAAACACCATATATTTT
CDR3aa: CASSVGVVGNTIYF

len: 14
v_gene: TRBV30
j_gene: TRBJ1-5
abundance: few
d_gene: NA
CDR3nt: TGTGCCTGGAGTGCAGGGATTAGCAATCAGCCCCAGCATTTT
CDR3aa: CAWSAGISNQPQHF

len: 12
v_gene: TRBV28
j_gene: TRBJ2-5
abundance: NA
d_gene: NA
CDR3nt: TGTGCCAGCAGTAGCCACGCGAAGACCCAGTACTTC
CDR3aa: CASSSHAKTQYF

len: 17
v_gene: TRBV11-2
j_gene: TRBJ2-3
abundance: NA
d_gene: NA
CDR3nt: TGTGCCAGCAGCCCTCGTCCCGGACAGATGTTCCATGATACGCAGTATTTT
CDR3aa: CASSPRPGQMFHDTQYF

len: 14
v_gene: TRBV2
j_gene: TRBJ2-7
abundance: NA
d_gene: TRBD2
CDR3nt: TGTGCCAGCAACCCGGGACTAGCGGTCTACGAGCAGTACTTC
CDR3aa: CASNPGLAVYEQYF

len: 17
v_gene: TRBV7-9
j_gene: TRBJ1-2
abundance: NA
d_gene: NA
CDR3nt: TGTGCCAGCAGCTTAGTAGAGGGAGTGCGGGCCCACTATGGCTACACCTTC
CDR3aa: CASSLVEGVRAHYGYTF

len: 14
v_gene: TRBV24-1
j_gene: TRBJ2-3
abundance: NA
d_gene: NA
CDR3nt: TGTGCCACCAGTGAGAAAGCCGTGACAGATACGCAGTATTTT
CDR3aa: CATSEKAVTDTQYF

len: 15
v_gene: TRBV2
j_gene: TRBJ1-2
abundance: NA
d_gene: TRBD1
CDR3nt: TGTGCCAGCAGCGGACAGGGGATCGGTAACTATGGCTACACCTTC
CDR3aa: CASSGQGIGNYGYTF

len: 14
v_gene: TRBV11-1
j_gene: TRBJ2-3
abundance: once
d_gene: NA
CDR3nt: TGTGCCAGCAGCTCCGGTCTCCAGGGCCCTACGCAGTATTTT
CDR3aa: CASSSGLQGPTQYF

len: 12
v_gene: TRBV10-2
j_gene: TRBJ2-7
abundance: few
d_gene: NA
CDR3nt: TGCGCCAGCAGTGATTCGTTATACGAGCAGTACTTC
CDR3aa: CASSDSLYEQYF

len: 13
v_gene: TRBV29-1
j_gene: TRBJ1-5
abundance: NA
d_gene: NA
CDR3nt: TGCAGCGTTGGAAGGGGCCCCTCGGAGCCCCAGCATTTT
CDR3aa: CSVGRGPSEPQHF

len: 12
v_gene: TRBV6-5
j_gene: TRBJ2-5
abundance: NA
d_gene: TRBD2
CDR3nt: TGTGCCAGTACTAGCGGGGAAGAGACCCAGTACTTC
CDR3aa: CASTSGEETQYF

len: 16
v_gene: TRBV4-3
j_gene: TRBJ2-3
abundance: NA
d_gene: NA
CDR3nt: TGCGCCAGCAGCCAAGATAGCGGTTCTAGCACAGATACGCAGTATTTT
CDR3aa: CASSQDSGSSTDTQYF

len: 15
v_gene: TRBV19
j_gene: TRBJ1-2
abundance: NA
d_gene: NA
CDR3nt: TGTGCCAGTAGTATTAGGGATGGGAGCAGCAATGGCTACACCTTC
CDR3aa: CASSIRDGSSNGYTF

len: 19
v_gene: TRBV7-6
j_gene: TRBJ2-2
abundance: NA
d_gene: TRBD2
CDR3nt: TGTGCCAGCAGCTTAAGGCTAGCGGGGGGGAATGTCGACACCGGGGAGCTGTTTTTT
CDR3aa: CASSLRLAGGNVDTGELFF

len: 15
v_gene: TRBV7-2
j_gene: TRBJ2-5
abundance: NA
d_gene: NA
CDR3nt: TGTGCCAGCAGCTTAAGTCGTCTGACTCAAGAGACCCAGTACTTC
CDR3aa: CASSLSRLTQETQYF